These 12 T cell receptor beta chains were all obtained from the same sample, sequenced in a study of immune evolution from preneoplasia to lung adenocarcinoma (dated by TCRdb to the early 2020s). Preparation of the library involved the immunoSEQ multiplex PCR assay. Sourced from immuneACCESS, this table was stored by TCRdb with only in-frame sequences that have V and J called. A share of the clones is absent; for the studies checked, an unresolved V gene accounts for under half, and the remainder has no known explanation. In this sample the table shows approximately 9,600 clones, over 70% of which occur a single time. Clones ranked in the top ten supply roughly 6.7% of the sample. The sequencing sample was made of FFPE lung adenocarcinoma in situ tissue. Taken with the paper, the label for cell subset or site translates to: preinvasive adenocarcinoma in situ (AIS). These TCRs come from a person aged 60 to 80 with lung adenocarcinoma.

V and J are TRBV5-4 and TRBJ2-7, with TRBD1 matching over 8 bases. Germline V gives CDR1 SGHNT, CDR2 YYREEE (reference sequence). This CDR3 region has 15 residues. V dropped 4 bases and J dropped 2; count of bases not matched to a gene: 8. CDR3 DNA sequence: TGTGCCAGCAGCGCCTCAGGGGGCCTTCCCTACGAGCAGTACTTC. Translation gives CASSASGGLPYEQYF.

CDR3 sequence reads: CASSSDTLGEQYF. The CDR3 nucleotides read TGTGCCAGCAGCTCCGACACGCTCGGGGAGCAGTACTTC. The genes are TRBV5-6 and TRBJ2-7; D not resolved. The CDR3 is 13 residues long. Trimming shortened V by 3 bases and J by 7 bases, and 14 bases separated the two germline ends. Germline V lookup: CDR1 SGHDT, CDR2 YYEEEE.

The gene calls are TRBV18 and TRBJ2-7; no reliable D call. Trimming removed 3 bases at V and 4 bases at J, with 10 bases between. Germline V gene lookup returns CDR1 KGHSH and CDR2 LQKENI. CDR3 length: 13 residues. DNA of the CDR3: TGTGCCAGCTCACCGGATGCCAGTTACGAGCAGTACTTC. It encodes CASSPDASYEQYF.

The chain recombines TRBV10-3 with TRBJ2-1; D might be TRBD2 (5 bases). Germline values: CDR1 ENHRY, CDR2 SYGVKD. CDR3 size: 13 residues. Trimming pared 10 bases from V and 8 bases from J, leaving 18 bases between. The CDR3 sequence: CATRGNLGDEQFF. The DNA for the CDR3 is TGTGCCACCCGAGGAAACCTCGGGGATGAGCAGTTCTTC.

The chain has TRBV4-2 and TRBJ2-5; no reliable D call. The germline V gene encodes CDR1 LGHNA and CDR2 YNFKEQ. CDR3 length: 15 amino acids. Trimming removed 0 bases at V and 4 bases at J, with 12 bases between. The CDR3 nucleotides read TGTGCCAGCAGCCAAGAAAGAGGCAATCCAGAGACCCAGTACTTC. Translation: CASSQERGNPETQYF.

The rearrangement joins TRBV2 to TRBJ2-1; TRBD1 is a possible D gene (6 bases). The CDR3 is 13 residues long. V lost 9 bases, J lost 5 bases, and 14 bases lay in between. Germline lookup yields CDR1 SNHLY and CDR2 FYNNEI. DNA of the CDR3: TGTGCCAGTACCAGGGGTCTAAACAATGAGCAGTTCTTC. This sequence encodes CASTRGLNNEQFF. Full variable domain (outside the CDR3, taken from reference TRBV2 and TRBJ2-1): EPEVTQTPSHQVTQMGQEVILRCVPISNHLYFYWYRQILGQKVEFLVSFYNNEISEKSEIFDDQFSVERPDGSNFTLKIRSTKLEDSAMYFCASTRGLNNEQFFGPGTRLTVL.

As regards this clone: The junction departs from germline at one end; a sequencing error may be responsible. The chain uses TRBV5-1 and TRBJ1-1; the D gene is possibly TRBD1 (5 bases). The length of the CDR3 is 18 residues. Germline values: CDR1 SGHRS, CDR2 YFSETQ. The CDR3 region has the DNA TGCACCAGCATTAAATATCCAGACAGTCGTCATCTCTACACTGAAGCTTTCTTT. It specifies CTSIKYPDSRHLYTEAFF.

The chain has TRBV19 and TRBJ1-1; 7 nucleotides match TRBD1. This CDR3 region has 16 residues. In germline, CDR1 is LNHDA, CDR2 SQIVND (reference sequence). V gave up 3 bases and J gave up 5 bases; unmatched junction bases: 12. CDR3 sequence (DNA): TGTGCCAGTAGTATTGGCGGAGGGGGCATTAGAACTGAAGCTTTCTTT. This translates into CASSIGGGGIRTEAFF.

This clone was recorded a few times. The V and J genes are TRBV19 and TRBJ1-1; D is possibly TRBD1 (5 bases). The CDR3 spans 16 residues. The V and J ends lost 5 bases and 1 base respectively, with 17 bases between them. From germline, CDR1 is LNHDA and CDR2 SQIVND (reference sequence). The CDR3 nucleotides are TGTGCCAGTAGTCCTGACAGTAACCTCCCGAACACTGAAGCTTTCTTT. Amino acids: CASSPDSNLPNTEAFF.

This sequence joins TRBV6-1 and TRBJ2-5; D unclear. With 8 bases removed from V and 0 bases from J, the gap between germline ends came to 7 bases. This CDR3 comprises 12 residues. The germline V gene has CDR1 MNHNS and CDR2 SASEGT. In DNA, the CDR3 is TGTGCCAGCCGTAGCAACCAAGAGACCCAGTACTTC. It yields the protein CASRSNQETQYF.

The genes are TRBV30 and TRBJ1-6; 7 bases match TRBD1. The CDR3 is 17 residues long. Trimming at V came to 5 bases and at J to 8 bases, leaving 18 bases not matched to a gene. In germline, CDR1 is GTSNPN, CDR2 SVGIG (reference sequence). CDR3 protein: CAWSTLFRGQFDSPLHF. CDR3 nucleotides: TGTGCCTGGTCAACGCTTTTTCGGGGACAGTTTGATTCACCCCTCCACTTT.

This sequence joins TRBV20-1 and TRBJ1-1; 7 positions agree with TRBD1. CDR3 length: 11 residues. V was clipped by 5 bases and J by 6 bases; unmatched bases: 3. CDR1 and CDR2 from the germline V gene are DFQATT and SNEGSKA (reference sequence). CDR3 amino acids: CSALDRAEAFF. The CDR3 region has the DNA TGCAGTGCTCTAGACAGGGCTGAAGCTTTCTTT.